These 26 T cell receptor beta chains came from one sample sequenced in a study of Graves' ophthalmopathy and Graves' hyperthyroidism. Transcripts of RNA were the source for amplifying TCR beta CDR3 regions. Investigators did first-round RT-PCR with HTBI primers, then second-round multiplex PCR. TCRdb re-derived calls from the multiplex PCR reads in MiXCR, one entry per CDR3 protein. This table holds about 620,000 distinct CDR3 sequences, 20% to 25% found once. Sample: peripheral blood. All receptors derive from a woman aged 18-35 years with stable Graves' hyperthyroidism. Some clones in this sample may be carry-over from other donors' samples.

The sample holds a few counts of this clonotype. V and J are TRBV11-3 and TRBJ2-7; the D gene is possibly TRBD1 (6 bases). Germline CDR1 SGHNT, CDR2 YENEEA. Trimming left V 3 bases short and J 6 bases short, with 9 bases between. The length of the CDR3 is 12 residues. CDR3 DNA sequence: TGTGCCAGCAGCTTTAGGGGGTCCGAGCAGTACTTC. It yields the protein CASSFRGSEQYF.

This clonotype was recorded a few times. The chain joins TRBV3-1 to TRBJ2-7; no reliable D call. Between the trimmed V and J ends, which lost 4 bases and 2 bases, there was a span of 21 bases. The CDR3 loop spans 17 amino acids. Per germline, CDR1 LGHDT and CDR2 YNNKEL (reference sequence). The CDR3: CASSPSPTQVGPYEQYF. CDR3 bases: TGTGCCAGCAGCCCAAGTCCAACCCAGGTCGGCCCCTACGAGCAGTACTTC.

The chain recombines TRBV5-1 with TRBJ1-1, with 8 bases fitting TRBD1. This CDR3 spans 14 amino acids. The trim removed 4 bases at V and 3 bases at J, leaving 5 bases unmatched. The germline CDR1 and CDR2 sequences are SGHRS and YFSETQ. The CDR3 is CASSPGGIYTEAFF. Here the CDR3 DNA reads TGCGCCAGCAGCCCAGGGGGCATATACACTGAAGCTTTCTTT. Drawing the rest from reference TRBV5-1 and TRBJ1-1, the complete variable domain is KAGVTQTPRYLIKTRGQQVTLSCSPISGHRSVSWYQQTPGQGLQFLFEYFSETQRNKGNFPGRFSGRQFSNSRSEMNVSTLELGDSALYLCASSPGGIYTEAFFGQGTRLTVV.

Many counts were recorded for this clonotype. The chain combines TRBV20-1 with TRBJ2-2; D call uncertain. V lost 1 base, J lost 1 base, and 4 bases lay in between. The germline V gene has CDR1 DFQATT and CDR2 SNEGSKA (reference sequence). The CDR3 totals 13 residues. CDR3: CSARVWNTGELFF. In DNA form, the CDR3 reads TGCAGTGCTAGAGTCTGGAACACCGGGGAGCTGTTTTTT.

This clonotype was observed a few times. The rearrangement links TRBV6-1 to TRBJ1-1; maybe TRBD1 (6 bases). Trimming pared 6 bases from V and 4 bases from J, leaving 18 bases between. This CDR3 comprises 15 residues. Looked up from germline, CDR1 is MNHNS and CDR2 is SASEGT. The CDR3 DNA is TGTGCCAGCAGACTGGCCTCAGGGGCGGGCACTGAAGCTTTCTTT. The encoded protein is CASRLASGAGTEAFF.

The chain employs TRBV4-1 and TRBJ1-6; 7 nucleotides agree with TRBD1. CDR3 length: 18 amino acids. CDR1 is MGHRA, CDR2 YSYEKL, per germline. The trim removed 1 base at V and 0 bases at J, leaving 6 bases unmatched. The CDR3 loop reads CASSQGDRASSYNSPLHF. The CDR3 DNA reads TGCGCCAGCAGCCAAGGGGACAGAGCGAGCTCCTATAATTCACCCCTCCACTTT.

This clonotype was seen at least ten times. The V call is TRBV27, the J call TRBJ1-6, with 7 bases matching TRBD1. V dropped 7 bases and J dropped 5; count of bases not matched to a gene: 8. CDR1 MNHEY and CDR2 SMNVEV come from the germline V gene (reference sequence). The CDR3 loop spans 15 amino acids. CDR3 bases: TGTGCCAGCACCGAAGGGGGACAGCATAATTCACCCCTCCACTTT. Protein sequence: CASTEGGQHNSPLHF.

This clonotype was seen at least ten times. This chain links TRBV6-1 with TRBJ1-2; D is unclear. There are 13 residues in the CDR3. Germline CDR1 is MNHNS and CDR2 is SASEGT. V was cut by 7 bases and J by 7 bases, with 16 bases left in between. Here the CDR3 reads CASTIGRGIGYTF. In nucleotides, the CDR3 is TGTGCCAGCACTATAGGTCGGGGAATTGGCTACACCTTC.

This clonotype showed up many times. The chain couples TRBV12-3 or TRBV12-4 to TRBJ2-7; TRBD1 matches at 7 bases. This CDR3 comprises 14 residues. V was pared by 2 bases and J by 2 bases, with 3 bases of the junction left unmatched. The CDR3 spells CASSLHGTAYEQYF. CDR3 sequence (DNA): TGTGCCAGCAGTTTACACGGGACAGCCTACGAGCAGTACTTC.

This rearrangement joins TRBV4-1 to TRBJ1-1, with a weak D call TRBD1 (5 bases). The CDR3 has 13 residues. The germline CDR1 and CDR2 sequences are MGHRA and YSYEKL. Deletions cut 1 base from V and 8 bases from J, with 11 bases between. DNA of the CDR3: TGCGCCAGCAGCCAAGTGCAGGGAGGGGAAGCTTTCTTT. This encodes CASSQVQGGEAFF.

A few counts support this clonotype. J is TRBJ1-2 and V is TRBV7-2; tentative D call: TRBD1 (5 bases). CDR1 is SGHTA and CDR2 is FQGNSA in the germline V gene. V was clipped by 1 base and J by 2 bases, with 11 bases between them. The CDR3 is 15 amino acids. The CDR3, as DNA: TGTGCCAGCAGCTTAGTCGCAGGGACCAACTATGGCTACACCTTC. Translation: CASSLVAGTNYGYTF.

Ten or more counts support this clonotype. The chain uses TRBV4-2 and TRBJ2-2; no firm D call. The CDR3 consists of 15 residues. Germline CDR1 reads LGHNA; CDR2 reads YNFKEQ. Deletions cut 3 bases from V and 0 bases from J, with 8 bases between. The CDR3 loop reads CASSHVTTNTGELFF. CDR3 bases: TGTGCCAGCAGCCATGTTACTACGAACACCGGGGAGCTGTTTTTT.

The chain has TRBV12-3 or TRBV12-4 and TRBJ2-5, with TRBD2 as a possible D gene (5 bases). The CDR3 consists of 12 residues. This chain's CDR3 is CSTGIREETQYF. The CDR3 nucleotides read TGTTCAACGGGGATAAGGGAGGAGACCCAGTACTTC.

This clonotype was recorded many times. This chain connects TRBV3-1 to TRBJ1-6; tentatively, D is TRBD1 (6 bases). Germline V gene data show CDR1 as LGHDT and CDR2 as YNNKEL (reference sequence). The CDR3 spans 15 residues. V lost 3 bases to trimming and J lost 7 bases, with 13 bases between them. CDR3 coding DNA: TGTGCCAGCAGCCAGGACAGTTCTCAAAATTCACCCCTCCACTTT. Its translation is CASSQDSSQNSPLHF.

This clonotype was picked up many times. V is TRBV6-1 and J is TRBJ1-1, with 12 bases identical to TRBD1. CDR1 MNHNS and CDR2 SASEGT come from the germline V gene. The CDR3 runs to 13 residues. CDR3 amino acids: CAGGQGAFTEAFF. The CDR3 DNA is TGTGCTGGGGGACAGGGGGCGTTCACTGAAGCTTTCTTT.

The gene calls are TRBV3-1 and TRBJ1-2, with D unclear. Germline-derived CDR1 and CDR2 are LGHDT and YNNKEL (reference sequence). This CDR3 has 13 residues. V was pared by 4 bases and J by 4 bases, with 10 bases between. The CDR3 here is CASSPSGRYGYTF. CDR3 nucleotides: TGTGCCAGCAGCCCCTCTGGCCGCTATGGCTACACCTTC. The full variable domain, rest sourced from reference TRBV3-1 and TRBJ1-2, is DTAVSQTPKYLVTQMGNDKSIKCEQNLGHDTMYWYKQDSKKFLKIMFSYNNKELIINETVPNRFSPKSPDKAHLNLHINSLELGDSAVYFCASSPSGRYGYTFGSGTRLTVV.

This clonotype has ten or more counts. The chain recombines TRBV7-8 with TRBJ2-7; 7 bases align to TRBD1. The length of the CDR3 is 15 residues. Germline assignment: CDR1 SGHVS and CDR2 FQNEAQ. The V and J ends lost 2 bases and 4 bases, in that order; junction bases with no gene match: 8. The CDR3 nucleotides read TGTGCCAGCAGCTTAAGGGGCAGGGGGTCGTACGAGCAGTACTTC. Protein sequence: CASSLRGRGSYEQYF.

This clonotype has only a few counts. V is TRBV20-1 and J is TRBJ2-2; 7 bases align to TRBD2. This CDR3 has 15 amino acids. V lost 6 bases and J lost 1; bases outside the gene matches: 8. The germline V gene encodes CDR1 DFQATT and CDR2 SNEGSKA (reference sequence). DNA for the CDR3: TGCAGTGCCGAGACCGGGACTAAGAACACCGGGGAGCTGTTTTTT. It yields the protein CSAETGTKNTGELFF.

The genes are TRBV6-5 and TRBJ2-1; TRBD2 matches at 8 bases. Trimming cost V 1 base and J 7 bases; bases outside gene matches: 12. The CDR3 runs to 17 residues. CDR1 and CDR2 (germline): MNHEY, SVGAGI. CDR3 in amino acids: CASSYYWTSKRMNEQFF. CDR3 nucleotides: TGTGCCAGCAGTTACTACTGGACTAGCAAGCGCATGAATGAGCAGTTCTTC.

The chain is built from TRBV6-5 and TRBJ1-2, with D possibly being TRBD1 (5 bases). CDR1 MNHEY and CDR2 SVGAGI come from the germline V gene. CDR3 size: 14 residues. Deletions cut 4 bases from V and 6 bases from J, with 15 bases between. CDR3 nucleotide sequence: TGTGCCAGCAGTTCAAGGGGATATATGAATGGCTACACCTTC. Amino acids: CASSSRGYMNGYTF.

This clonotype came up many times. The rearrangement links TRBV20-1 to TRBJ2-7, with D possibly matching TRBD1 (6 bases). From germline, CDR1 is DFQATT and CDR2 SNEGSKA (reference sequence). V was trimmed by 0 bases and J by 2 bases, leaving 11 bases between them. The CDR3 covers 14 residues. CDR3 loop: CSAREDRNPYEQYF. The CDR3, as DNA: TGCAGTGCTAGAGAAGACAGGAATCCCTACGAGCAGTACTTC.

In the case of this clonotype: With a much larger clone just one base away, this may be a read error. The chain combines TRBV7-2 with TRBJ2-2; either TRBD1 or TRBD2 may fit D (5 bases each). The CDR3 extends over 14 amino acids. V was shortened by 5 bases and J by 9 bases, with 16 bases between the two germline ends. Germline V gene lookup returns CDR1 SGHTA and CDR2 FQGNSA. Written as DNA, the CDR3 is TGTGCCAGCAGCCTAGGGGACGCTCCCTGGGAGCTGTTTTTT. Protein sequence: CASSLGDAPWELFF.

This clonotype was seen ten or more times. The V and J genes are TRBV20-1 and TRBJ1-1, with 7 bases that match TRBD1. Per the germline V gene, CDR1 is DFQATT and CDR2 is SNEGSKA (reference sequence). V shed 3 bases, J shed 4 bases, and the junction held 8 bases outside the gene matches. The CDR3 sequence is 14 residues long. The chain's CDR3 is CSARDRRGGTEAFF. The DNA for the CDR3 is TGCAGTGCTAGGGACAGGAGAGGAGGCACTGAAGCTTTCTTT.

This clonotype showed up many times. CDR3 nucleotides: TGCGCCAGCACGGACGGGAACACTGAAGCTTTCTTT. As protein: CASTDGNTEAFF. V gene TRBV5-1 combines with J gene TRBJ1-1; D ambiguous. This CDR3 is 12 amino acids long. V was shortened by 6 bases and J by 1 base, with 7 bases between the two germline ends. Germline values: CDR1 SGHRS, CDR2 YFSETQ.

This chain connects TRBV6-1 to TRBJ2-5; 9 bases are shared with TRBD2. The CDR3 has 13 residues. The trim removed 7 bases at V and 5 bases at J, leaving 5 bases unmatched. From germline, CDR1 is MNHNS and CDR2 SASEGT. The chain's CDR3 is CASKAGGGETQYF. In DNA form, the CDR3 reads TGTGCCAGCAAAGCGGGAGGAGGGGAGACCCAGTACTTC.

This clonotype appeared once. Since a much larger clone is just one base distant, this may be a read error. This chain uses TRBV30 with TRBJ2-5; no clear D gene. Germline lookup yields CDR1 GTSNPN and CDR2 SVGIG (reference sequence). V dropped 0 bases and J dropped 1 base, with 18 bases sitting between them. The CDR3 contains 17 residues. Here the CDR3 DNA reads TGTGCCTGGAGTGTAGATCCGGCTGGGAATAGCCAAGAGACCCAGTACTTC. It is translated as CAWSVDPAGNSQETQYF.